The 4 T cell receptor beta chains reported below all come from one sample, sequenced in a study of T cell responses to AZD1222 COVID-19 vaccine. Only in-frame clones appear in the TCRdb table, and some are missing; sequencing was by immunoSEQ multiplex PCR. The table includes over 100,000 clones, approximately 91% detected once. The sample was peripheral blood, taken on day 0 of AZD1222 vaccination. Every receptor here comes from an adult in good health.

This clone appeared once. The chain uses TRBV5-1 and TRBJ1-2; 8 bases are a match to TRBD1. The germline gives CDR1 SGHRS, CDR2 YFSETQ. J gave up 4 bases and V 4 bases, and 6 bases lay outside the gene matches. The CDR3 length is 14 residues. CDR3 DNA: TGCGCCAGCAGCCCGCGACAGGGGTTCTATGGCTACACCTTC. Protein sequence: CASSPRQGFYGYTF.

The V call is TRBV30, the J call TRBJ1-3, with D possibly being TRBD1 (6 bases). There are 15 residues in the CDR3. Trimming pared 0 bases from V and 5 bases from J, leaving 14 bases between. Germline V lookup: CDR1 GTSNPN, CDR2 SVGIG (reference sequence). The CDR3 bases are TGTGCCTGGAGTGTAAGGGCGGGGGCCCGAAACACCATATATTTT. Protein product: CAWSVRAGARNTIYF.

The rearrangement joins TRBV10-3 to TRBJ2-5; no firm D call. The V and J ends lost 11 bases and 2 bases respectively, with 18 bases between them. Germline CDR1 and CDR2: ENHRY and SYGVKD. The CDR3 consists of 14 residues. The CDR3 spells CAPRVIVSQETQYF. The CDR3 DNA reads as TGTGCCCCCCGGGTTATTGTGAGTCAAGAGACCCAGTACTTC.

The chain carries TRBV2 and TRBJ1-2; D perhaps matches TRBD1 (6 bases). This CDR3 contains 13 residues. Looked up from germline, CDR1 is SNHLY and CDR2 is FYNNEI. Trimming pared 3 bases from V and 6 bases from J, leaving 11 bases between. The CDR3 here is CASSDMGGHGYTF. CDR3 in DNA: TGTGCCAGCAGTGATATGGGGGGCCATGGCTACACCTTC.